This T cell receptor beta chain was retrieved from a study of vaccination effects on CD4 cells after COVID-19. Study summary: As their vaccination, participants received two doses of either BNT162b2 or mRNA-1273. Study results and caveats: Marked clonal contraction was seen in infection- and vaccine-induced clones late after vaccination.

In regard to this clone: Its antigen is still unknown.

Ahead of sequencing, the ViraFEST assay grew antigen-specific CD4+ T cells using viral peptide pools. Culture proceeded for nine to ten days, and CD4+ T cells were then isolated. Days 3 and 7 saw half the medium replaced with IL-2 medium. The method was immunoSEQ multiplex PCR; TCRdb's version includes in-frame clones alone and lacks a portion of them. The sample gives tens of thousands of clones, around 70% of which show up once; under 2% is in the top ten. Sample: CD4+ T cells from PBMCs cultured with HCoV-229E spike peptides, taken before COVID-19 vaccination. The sequence came from a human donor who received a COVID-19 vaccine.

The CDR3 loop is CASSLGQGVANEKLFF. CDR3 in DNA: TGTGCCAGCAGCCTTGGACAGGGGGTAGCTAATGAAAAACTGTTTTTT. The genes are TRBV5-5 and TRBJ1-4, with 10 positions matching TRBD1. Germline V gene data show CDR1 as SGHKS and CDR2 as YYEKEE (reference sequence). V lost 4 bases to trimming and J lost 3 bases; unmatched junction nucleotides: 6. The CDR3 loop spans 16 amino acids.